The clone carrying this T cell receptor (beta chain) has more than one count but fewer than ten. This sample is part of a study of blood T cell repertoires in COVID-19. Overall study context: Samples of COVID-19 (acute and convalescent) were obtained from the United States, Italy and Spain.

In the original processing: Scientists estimated how many nucleated cells there were by amplifying reference gene primers. Only in-frame clones appear in the TCRdb table, and some are missing; sequencing was by immunoSEQ multiplex PCR. V and J calls and clone size are those listed in that table; D and trimming were worked out from the DNA. The sample holds about 180,000 clones, 87% seen once. Germline assignment: CDR1 SGHTA and CDR2 FQGNSA. V lost 2 bases to trimming and J lost 0 bases, with 7 bases between them. There are 14 residues in the CDR3. The rearrangement uses TRBV7-2 and TRBJ1-1; D not certain. Sequencing used peripheral blood. This receptor was identified in a woman in her fifties or sixties with acute or convalescent COVID-19. CDR3 nucleotides: TGTGCCAGCAGCTTAATTAACATGAACACTGAAGCTTTCTTT. Its translation: CASSLINMNTEAFF.